The 8 T cell receptor beta chains listed next were all sequenced from one sample in a study of T cell repertoires in cytomegalovirus infection. In TCRdb, the reads were re-called with MiXCR into one record per CDR3 protein. The sample yields around 450,000 distinct CDR3 sequences, about 11% seen once. Sequenced: PBMCs. These receptors all come from a human donor in good health (CMV status not recorded). Some clones in this sample may be carry-over from other donors' samples.

This clonotype has ten or more counts. The J gene is TRBJ2-2, the V gene TRBV7-8, with TRBD2 matching 14 bases. After removal of 5 bases from V and 0 bases from J, the junction contained 5 bases not matched to a gene. CDR3 length: 18 amino acids. Germline lookup yields CDR1 SGHVS and CDR2 FQNEAQ. The CDR3 sequence is CASSERTSGGTNTGELFF. CDR3 bases: TGTGCCAGCAGCGAACGGACTAGCGGGGGGACGAACACCGGGGAGCTGTTTTTT. The full variable domain, its missing parts supplied by reference TRBV7-8 and TRBJ2-2, is GAGVSQSPRYKVAKRGQDVALRCDPISGHVSLFWYQQALGQGPEFLTYFQNEAQLDKSGLPSDRFFAERPEGSVSTLKIQRTQQEDSAVYLCASSERTSGGTNTGELFFGEGSRLTVL.

In DNA, the CDR3 is TGTGCCAGCAGTGGAAGAAGTAATAATGAAAAACTGTTTTTT. Protein product: CASSGRSNNEKLFF. The genes are TRBV6-1 and TRBJ1-4; D gene unclear. The CDR3 extends over 14 amino acids. V was pared by 4 bases and J by 4 bases, with 10 bases between. CDR1 and CDR2 (germline): MNHNS, SASEGT.

J is TRBJ2-3 and V is TRBV6-6; 13 nucleotides agree with TRBD2. J gave up 2 bases and V 6 bases, and 5 bases lay outside the gene matches. CDR1 and CDR2 (germline): MNHNY, SVGAGI (reference sequence). This CDR3 contains 16 residues. In DNA, the CDR3 is TGTGCCAGCAGCACTACTAGCGGGAGGGCCACAGATACGCAGTATTTT. Translated: CASSTTSGRATDTQYF.

The chain combines TRBV6-5 with TRBJ2-1; possibly TRBD2 for D (6 bases). V dropped 0 bases and J dropped 0 bases, with 12 bases sitting between them. CDR1 and CDR2 from the germline V gene are MNHEY and SVGAGI. This CDR3 has 17 residues. In nucleotides, the CDR3 is TGTGCCAGCAGTTACTCGGGGGGAATCAGCTCCTACAATGAGCAGTTCTTC. This encodes CASSYSGGISSYNEQFF.

This clonotype showed up many times. V and J are TRBV7-2 and TRBJ1-5; a weak D match, TRBD1 (5 bases). The ends were cut back, 2 bases at V and 2 bases at J, with 10 bases in the middle. Germline V gene sequence: CDR1 SGHTA, CDR2 FQGNSA. The CDR3 sequence is 15 residues long. CDR3 region: CASSLSRVGNQPQHF. The DNA for the CDR3 is TGTGCCAGCAGCTTAAGCAGGGTCGGCAATCAGCCCCAGCATTTT.

CDR3 in amino acids: CASSPPASHEQYF. The CDR3 nucleotides read TGTGCCAGCAGTCCCCCGGCGAGCCACGAGCAGTACTTC. The V gene is TRBV7-9, the J gene TRBJ2-7; no reliable D call. The germline V gene has CDR1 SEHNR and CDR2 FQNEAQ (reference sequence). The CDR3 covers 13 residues. V gave up 6 bases and J gave up 5 bases, with 14 bases separating them.

This clonotype has a count of ten or more. The gene calls are TRBV19 and TRBJ2-5; either TRBD1 or TRBD2 may supply D (5 bases each). Germline CDR1 reads LNHDA; CDR2 reads SQIVND (reference sequence). V was cut by 6 bases and J by 4 bases, with 15 bases left in between. The CDR3 has 14 amino acids. The CDR3 spells CASSGTVGVETQYF. CDR3 bases: TGTGCCAGTAGCGGGACGGTGGGGGTAGAGACCCAGTACTTC.

The CDR3 bases are TGTGCCATCAGTGAGTCCGGGGAGTCGCAGCCCCAGCATTTT. Translated: CAISESGESQPQHF. The V call is TRBV10-3, the J call TRBJ1-5, with D unresolved. The CDR3 spans 14 residues. The V end was cut by 0 bases, the J end by 7 bases, with 10 bases between. From germline, CDR1 is ENHRY and CDR2 SYGVKD.